These 15 T cell receptor beta chains came from one sample sequenced in a study of blood T cell repertoires in COVID-19. Profiling relied on immunoSEQ multiplex PCR, and the TCRdb table lists in-frame clones only, not all of them. The table records 95,000 to 100,000 clones, roughly 78% of them present only once. Sample: peripheral blood. All receptors come from a woman aged 80 or older with active or convalescent COVID-19.

The chain combines TRBV11-2 with TRBJ2-7; D perhaps matches TRBD2 (6 bases). Trimming cost V 1 base and J 3 bases, with 16 bases left between them. CDR1 and CDR2 (germline): SGHAT, FQNNGV. The length of the CDR3 is 16 residues. CDR3 bases: TGTGCCAGCAGCTTAGCCTCGACGGGGGTCGGCTACGAGCAGTACTTC. Amino acid sequence: CASSLASTGVGYEQYF.

The rearrangement links TRBV24-1 to TRBJ2-3; D gene uncertain. CDR1 is KGHDR and CDR2 is SFDVKD in the germline V gene. The germline V and J ends were trimmed by 5 bases and 0 bases, with 8 bases remaining between them. The CDR3 has 14 amino acids. This chain's CDR3 is CATSVRQSTDTQYF. Written as DNA, the CDR3 is TGTGCCACCAGTGTTCGTCAGAGCACAGATACGCAGTATTTT.

The gene calls are TRBV6-5 and TRBJ2-1; 7 bases match TRBD2. V was clipped by 0 bases and J by 8 bases; unmatched bases: 4. The V gene's germline CDR1 is MNHEY and CDR2 SVGAGI. CDR3 length: 14 amino acids. The CDR3 region is CASSYSRGSDEQFF. The CDR3 region has the DNA TGTGCCAGCAGTTACTCCCGCGGGAGTGATGAGCAGTTCTTC.

The table lists this clone with a few counts. V usage is TRBV10-2 and J usage is TRBJ2-7; TRBD2 matches 7 bases. J was trimmed by 0 bases and V by 7 bases; bases with no gene match: 3. Germline V gene data show CDR1 as WSHSY and CDR2 as SAAADI. CDR3 length equals 13 residues. CDR3 residues: CASKRGSSYEQYF. The CDR3 DNA reads TGCGCCAGCAAACGCGGGAGCTCCTACGAGCAGTACTTC.

Note on this clone: Its ends do not fully match the called genes, so a read error is possible. The chain combines TRBV27 with TRBJ2-3, with D maybe TRBD1 (5 bases). This CDR3 spans 13 amino acids. Germline-derived CDR1 and CDR2 are MNHEY and SMNVEV (reference sequence). CDR3 sequence (DNA): TGTGCCAGCAGTTTATCGATTGCAGGGAATAAGCATTTT. This sequence encodes CASSLSIAGNKHF.

This chain links TRBV9 with TRBJ1-2, with D uncertain. Germline V lookup: CDR1 SGDLS, CDR2 YYNGEE. This CDR3 region has 13 residues. V shed 0 bases and J shed 3 bases, with 6 bases lying between them. The CDR3 loop is CASSVDEDYGYTF. CDR3 coding DNA: TGTGCCAGCAGCGTAGATGAGGACTATGGCTACACCTTC.

The V call is TRBV30, the J call TRBJ1-6, with D possibly matching TRBD1 (5 bases). The CDR3 has 13 residues. The V gene lost 4 bases and the J gene lost 9 bases, with 13 bases spanning the gap. Germline loops: CDR1 GTSNPN, CDR2 SVGIG (reference sequence). CDR3 nucleotide sequence: TGTGCCTGGATGGGGCAGGGTAGTTCACCCCTCCACTTT. Encoded protein: CAWMGQGSSPLHF.

This rearrangement joins TRBV3-1 (or the pseudogene TRBV3-2) to TRBJ1-5; D remains ambiguous. V was pared by 1 base and J by 3 bases, with 7 bases between. The CDR3 spans 14 residues. CDR1 is LGHDT, CDR2 YNNKEL, per germline (reference sequence). CDR3 sequence (DNA): TGTGCCAGCAGCCAAGGTCAGGCCAATCAGCCCCAGCATTTT. Translation: CASSQGQANQPQHF.

The V call is TRBV9, the J call TRBJ2-3; TRBD2 matches at 9 bases. V lost 3 bases to trimming and J lost 4 bases; unmatched junction nucleotides: 6. The germline V gene encodes CDR1 SGDLS and CDR2 YYNGEE. There are 15 residues in the CDR3. In nucleotides, the CDR3 is TGTGCCAGCAGCGCTAGCGGGATTTCGTCAGATACGCAGTATTTT. It is translated as CASSASGISSDTQYF.

This chain uses TRBV10-3 with TRBJ2-7; 11 bases are a match to TRBD2. The CDR3 sequence is 14 residues long. The J segment lost 4 bases and the V segment lost 3 bases, leaving 2 bases of the junction unmatched. Germline CDR1 ENHRY, CDR2 SYGVKD. The CDR3 loop is CAISETSGSYEQYF. In DNA, the CDR3 is TGTGCCATCAGTGAAACTAGCGGGAGTTACGAGCAGTACTTC.

A few counts support this clone. The chain is built from TRBV29-1 and TRBJ1-1; 7 bases map to TRBD1. CDR3 size: 14 residues. The trim removed 7 bases at V and 0 bases at J, leaving 8 bases unmatched. Germline V gene data show CDR1 as SQVTM and CDR2 as ANQGSEA. The CDR3 spells CSATSTGLNTEAFF. DNA for the CDR3: TGCAGCGCTACCTCGACAGGGTTGAACACTGAAGCTTTCTTT.

Remarks on this clone: The junction does not match germline at one end; this may be a read error. The V call is TRBV4-1, the J call TRBJ2-7; TRBD2 agrees at 10 bases. CDR3 length equals 18 residues. Looked up from germline, CDR1 is MGHRA and CDR2 is YSYEKL. CDR3 DNA sequence: TGCGCCAGCAGCCAAGAGGGGGGGGGACTAGCGCGGTCCTTCGAGCAGTACTTC. It encodes CASSQEGGGLARSFEQYF.

The chain links TRBV5-8 to TRBJ2-1; 11 nucleotides match TRBD2. The length of the CDR3 is 17 residues. Unmatched junction bases numbered 3, after V lost 1 base and J lost 0 bases. CDR1 is SGHTS, CDR2 YDEGEE, per germline. CDR3 DNA sequence: TGTGCCAGCAGCTTGCGCACTAGCGGGAGCTCCTACAATGAGCAGTTCTTC. It specifies CASSLRTSGSSYNEQFF.

V gene TRBV4-1 combines with J gene TRBJ2-1, with 13 bases identical to TRBD2. The V gene's germline CDR1 is MGHRA and CDR2 YSYEKL. The ends lost 1 base at V and 12 bases at J; junction bases unmatched: 6. This CDR3 has 15 amino acids. CDR3 DNA: TGCGCCAGCAGCCAAGCCGGACTAGCGGGAGCCCGGCAGTTCTTC. It specifies CASSQAGLAGARQFF.

This chain connects TRBV19 to TRBJ2-7; 10 positions agree with TRBD2. This CDR3 is 15 amino acids long. Germline CDR1 LNHDA, CDR2 SQIVND (reference sequence). Germline trimming cut 2 bases from V and 1 base from J; bases unmatched to any gene: 2. CDR3: CASSITTSGSYEQYF. In DNA, the CDR3 is TGTGCCAGTAGTATAACGACTAGCGGGTCCTACGAGCAGTACTTC.